This TCR beta chain was documented in a study of molecular identifiers for immune sequencing clone quantification. This clonotype was detected a few times. The CDR3 sequence is 12 residues long. Germline V gene data show CDR1 as SEHNR and CDR2 as FQNEAQ (reference sequence). Trimming took off 5 bases at V and 8 bases at J, with 10 bases between the two ends. Source material for naive CD8 libraries was about 19,000 to 1,000,000 sorted cells, with 10%, 30% or 50% RNA. TCRdb redid the calling of the PCR reads with MiXCR, one entry per CDR3 protein. The sample includes roughly 93,000 distinct CDR3 sequences, about 23% of them seen just once.

The chain links TRBV7-9 to TRBJ2-1; D gene ambiguous. The sample comprised naive CD8+ T cells from blood, with Jurkat cell RNA spiked in. Subset noted: FACS-sorted CD8+CD4-CCR7+CD45RA+ naive T cells. This clonotype was sampled from a human donor in good health. Some libraries in this study had Jurkat cell RNA spiked in. The CDR3 coding sequence is TGTGCCAGCAGCCCCCCCTCTCATGAGCAGTTCTTC. This sequence encodes CASSPPSHEQFF.